This is a list of T cell receptor beta chains from one sample in a study of a mutant IDH1 vaccine in newly diagnosed glioma. What these receptors recognize is not known. Sequencing was performed with immunoSEQ multiplex PCR; in TCRdb, only in-frame clones are kept and a portion is missing. The sample holds roughly 74,000 clones, 85% seen once. Sequencing used PBMCs, obtained from a glioma patient whose treatment included an IDH1 peptide vaccine. The receptors shown here come from a woman aged 45-60 years with glioma. Both conserved end residues are part of each CDR3. The D gene is left open where the match is weak. Clone sizes are given selectively: once, few, many, or a class where the clone is expanded.

TRBV10-3	few	TRBJ1-1	.	TGTGCCATCAGTGGTGCGGGGCAGACTGAAGCTTTCTTT	CAISGAGQTEAFF
TRBV5-6	.	TRBJ1-1	.	TGTGCCAGCAGCTTGACAAGGTTGGGGTCGGGGAACACTGAAGCTTTCTTT	CASSLTRLGSGNTEAFF
TRBV7-2	.	TRBJ2-7	TRBD1	TGTGCCAGCAGGCCGACAGGGATGGCATCCTACGAGCAGTACTTC	CASRPTGMASYEQYF
TRBV19	few	TRBJ2-6	TRBD2	TGTGCCAGTAGTATAGGGGGGGGCTCTGGGGCCAACGTCCTGACTTTC	CASSIGGGSGANVLTF
TRBV30	few	TRBJ2-5	TRBD2	TGTGCCTGGAGTAGAAAGGGACTACCTCAAGAGACCCAGTACTTC	CAWSRKGLPQETQYF
TRBV7-2	.	TRBJ2-2	TRBD1	TGTGCCAGCAGCCGGGACAGGGCCCTCTTGGGCACCGGGGAGCTGTTTTTT	CASSRDRALLGTGELFF
TRBV13	.	TRBJ2-5	TRBD2	TGTGCCAGCAGCTCCGGGACTAGCGCTCAGACCCAGTACTTC	CASSSGTSAQTQYF
TRBV1	.	TRBJ2-7	.	TGCACCAGCAGCCAAACCGTAGCTAGCGGCTTGACTTCCTACGAGCAGTACTTC	CTSSQTVASGLTSYEQYF
TRBV5-1	.	TRBJ1-2	.	TGCGCCAGCAGCTCTACAGGGACTTGGGGCTACACCTTC	CASSSTGTWGYTF
TRBV13	.	TRBJ2-3	.	TGTGCCAGCAGCCCCCGGGATACGCAGTATTTT	CASSPRDTQYF